The rows below give T cell receptor beta chains drawn from one sample of a study of radiotherapy plus CTLA-4 blockade in lung cancer. Libraries were prepared by immunoSEQ multiplex PCR; TCRdb keeps only in-frame clonotypes and omits some of them. The sample has 78,000 or so clones; around 84% are singletons. Source: peripheral blood, taken from a patient treated with radiotherapy plus ipilimumab. These receptor sequences come from a human donor with non-small cell lung cancer who had stable disease on radiotherapy plus ipilimumab. Both conserved end residues are part of each CDR3. A D gene is named only where the DNA matches it firmly. Clone size is stated in some rows and not others, as once, few, many or a class when expanded.

abundance: -
j_gene: TRBJ2-1
v_gene: TRBV7-6
d_gene: -
CDR3aa: CASSRLGTVVGDEQFF
CDR3nt: TGTGCCAGCAGCCGCCTTGGGACCGTGGTTGGTGATGAGCAGTTCTTC

abundance: -
j_gene: TRBJ1-3
v_gene: TRBV28
d_gene: -
CDR3aa: CASRPGYSGNTIYF
CDR3nt: TGTGCCAGCAGACCGGGATACTCTGGAAACACCATATATTTT

abundance: -
j_gene: TRBJ1-2
v_gene: TRBV5-4
d_gene: -
CDR3aa: CASSLEGSRSYGYTF
CDR3nt: TGTGCCAGCAGCTTGGAGGGCTCTAGGAGCTATGGCTACACCTTC

abundance: -
j_gene: TRBJ2-1
v_gene: TRBV7-2
d_gene: TRBD2
CDR3aa: CASSARTSQHNEQFF
CDR3nt: TGTGCCAGCAGCGCCCGGACTAGCCAACACAATGAGCAGTTCTTC

abundance: -
j_gene: TRBJ2-1
v_gene: TRBV11-3
d_gene: TRBD2
CDR3aa: CASSLGATSGRFF
CDR3nt: TGTGCCAGCAGCTTAGGGGCAACTAGCGGGCGGTTCTTC

abundance: -
j_gene: TRBJ1-6
v_gene: TRBV28
d_gene: -
CDR3aa: CASSYPRTGRNSPLHF
CDR3nt: TGTGCCAGCAGTTACCCAAGAACAGGGCGCAATTCACCCCTCCACTTT

abundance: -
j_gene: TRBJ2-1
v_gene: TRBV28
d_gene: TRBD2
CDR3aa: CASSSPLGGGTYNEQFF
CDR3nt: TGTGCCAGCAGTTCACCCCTCGGCGGGGGGACCTACAATGAGCAGTTCTTC

abundance: -
j_gene: TRBJ1-5
v_gene: TRBV6-1
d_gene: -
CDR3aa: CASSEQGSSNQPQHF
CDR3nt: TGTGCCAGCAGTGAACAGGGATCGAGCAATCAGCCCCAGCATTTT

abundance: once
j_gene: TRBJ1-3
v_gene: TRBV7-9
d_gene: -
CDR3aa: CASSLRGGGSGNTIYF
CDR3nt: TGTGCCAGCAGCTTACGGGGAGGGGGATCTGGAAACACCATATATTTT

abundance: -
j_gene: TRBJ1-6
v_gene: TRBV2
d_gene: -
CDR3aa: CASSEGGPATLALHF
CDR3nt: TGTGCCAGCAGTGAAGGTGGGCCCGCGACCTTGGCCCTCCACTTT

abundance: -
j_gene: TRBJ2-1
v_gene: TRBV6-1
d_gene: TRBD2
CDR3aa: CASSEVSGGFNEQFF
CDR3nt: TGTGCCAGCAGTGAAGTTAGCGGGGGGTTCAATGAGCAGTTCTTC

abundance: -
j_gene: TRBJ1-1
v_gene: TRBV9
d_gene: -
CDR3aa: CASTLSGYGDTEAFF
CDR3nt: TGTGCCAGCACCCTGAGCGGGTATGGCGACACTGAAGCTTTCTTT

abundance: -
j_gene: TRBJ1-4
v_gene: TRBV28
d_gene: -
CDR3aa: CASTTRREGATNEKLFF
CDR3nt: TGTGCCAGCACCACGAGGAGGGAAGGAGCAACTAATGAAAAACTGTTTTTT

abundance: once
j_gene: TRBJ2-5
v_gene: TRBV10-1
d_gene: TRBD1
CDR3aa: CASSAGGGETQYF
CDR3nt: TGCGCCAGCAGTGCAGGGGGCGGTGAGACCCAGTACTTC

abundance: -
j_gene: TRBJ2-7
v_gene: TRBV7-9
d_gene: -
CDR3aa: CASSFLGRGFSYEQYF
CDR3nt: TGTGCCAGCAGCTTCTTGGGCAGGGGATTTTCCTACGAGCAGTACTTC

abundance: few
j_gene: TRBJ1-4
v_gene: TRBV7-9
d_gene: -
CDR3aa: CASRRTPTNEKLFF
CDR3nt: TGTGCCAGCAGGAGGACCCCAACTAATGAAAAACTGTTTTTT

abundance: -
j_gene: TRBJ2-1
v_gene: TRBV6-1
d_gene: TRBD2
CDR3aa: CASSERGGHDEQFF
CDR3nt: TGTGCCAGCAGTGAGCGGGGGGGCCACGATGAGCAGTTCTTC

abundance: -
j_gene: TRBJ2-5
v_gene: TRBV18
d_gene: TRBD2
CDR3aa: CASSPLTSVGGQETQYF
CDR3nt: TGTGCCAGCTCACCACTAACTAGCGTCGGAGGGCAAGAGACCCAGTACTTC

abundance: -
j_gene: TRBJ1-3
v_gene: TRBV10-2
d_gene: TRBD1
CDR3aa: CASSAPSGTGDGNTIYF
CDR3nt: TGCGCCAGCTCCGCTCCATCCGGGACAGGGGACGGAAACACCATATATTTT

abundance: -
j_gene: TRBJ2-5
v_gene: TRBV30
d_gene: -
CDR3aa: CAWGVQETQYF
CDR3nt: TGTGCCTGGGGGGTTCAAGAGACCCAGTACTTC

abundance: once
j_gene: TRBJ2-4
v_gene: TRBV5-1
d_gene: TRBD1
CDR3aa: CASRQGPIAKNIQYF
CDR3nt: TGCGCCAGCAGACAGGGGCCCATAGCCAAAAACATTCAGTACTTC

abundance: -
j_gene: TRBJ2-1
v_gene: TRBV7-9
d_gene: -
CDR3aa: CASSSPSYNEQFF
CDR3nt: TGTGCCAGCAGCTCGCCAAGTTACAATGAGCAGTTCTTC

abundance: -
j_gene: TRBJ2-3
v_gene: TRBV5-8
d_gene: TRBD2
CDR3aa: CASSLDLAGPTDTQYF
CDR3nt: TGTGCCAGCAGCTTGGACCTAGCGGGACCGACAGATACGCAGTATTTT

abundance: -
j_gene: TRBJ2-7
v_gene: TRBV12-5
d_gene: -
CDR3aa: CASGLGVLEQYF
CDR3nt: TGTGCTAGTGGGCTAGGGGTTCTCGAGCAGTACTTC

abundance: -
j_gene: TRBJ1-3
v_gene: TRBV11-3
d_gene: -
CDR3aa: CASSPIRGPGNTIYF
CDR3nt: TGTGCCAGCAGCCCCATCCGGGGGCCGGGAAACACCATATATTTT

abundance: -
j_gene: TRBJ2-5
v_gene: TRBV6-1
d_gene: -
CDR3aa: CASRTTVETQYF
CDR3nt: TGTGCCAGCAGGACGACCGTGGAGACCCAGTACTTC

abundance: -
j_gene: TRBJ2-1
v_gene: TRBV7-9
d_gene: TRBD2
CDR3aa: CASSPYGGVEQFF
CDR3nt: TGTGCCAGCAGCCCTTACGGGGGGGTTGAGCAGTTCTTC

abundance: few
j_gene: TRBJ1-5
v_gene: TRBV19
d_gene: -
CDR3aa: CASSHAGSVKRGQPQHF
CDR3nt: TGTGCCAGTAGTCATGCGGGGTCCGTCAAAAGGGGTCAGCCCCAGCATTTT

abundance: -
j_gene: TRBJ1-6
v_gene: TRBV27
d_gene: TRBD1
CDR3aa: CASSLGPQGRSPLHF
CDR3nt: TGTGCCAGCAGTTTAGGGCCACAGGGGCGGTCACCCCTCCACTTT

abundance: -
j_gene: TRBJ2-1
v_gene: TRBV5-1
d_gene: TRBD2
CDR3aa: CASSLARGAGGRDEQFF
CDR3nt: TGCGCCAGCAGCTTGGCCCGCGGAGCGGGGGGGCGAGATGAGCAGTTCTTC

abundance: -
j_gene: TRBJ2-5
v_gene: TRBV5-1
d_gene: -
CDR3aa: CASSTGSTETQYF
CDR3nt: TGCGCCAGCAGCACAGGGTCTACGGAGACCCAGTACTTC

abundance: -
j_gene: TRBJ2-3
v_gene: TRBV27
d_gene: -
CDR3aa: CASSPSRGGTDTQYF
CDR3nt: TGTGCCAGCAGTCCTTCACGAGGGGGCACAGATACGCAGTATTTT

abundance: once
j_gene: TRBJ2-7
v_gene: TRBV7-8
d_gene: -
CDR3aa: CASRNGGYEQYF
CDR3nt: TGTGCCAGCAGAAACGGAGGTTACGAGCAGTACTTC

abundance: -
j_gene: TRBJ1-2
v_gene: TRBV14
d_gene: -
CDR3aa: CASSQDVAGFYGYTF
CDR3nt: TGTGCCAGCAGCCAAGATGTCGCAGGGTTCTATGGCTACACCTTC

abundance: -
j_gene: TRBJ1-5
v_gene: TRBV6-1
d_gene: TRBD1
CDR3aa: CASRLTGGFGQPQHF
CDR3nt: TGTGCCAGCAGGCTAACAGGGGGATTTGGTCAGCCCCAGCATTTT

abundance: -
j_gene: TRBJ2-3
v_gene: TRBV7-7
d_gene: TRBD2
CDR3aa: CASSPGTSGSSTDTQYF
CDR3nt: TGTGCTAGCAGCCCTGGGACTAGCGGGAGTAGCACAGATACGCAGTATTTT

abundance: -
j_gene: TRBJ1-5
v_gene: TRBV21-1
d_gene: -
CDR3aa: CASSKIAPQHF
CDR3nt: TGTGCCAGCAGCAAAATCGCCCCCCAGCATTTT

abundance: -
j_gene: TRBJ2-5
v_gene: TRBV6-1
d_gene: -
CDR3aa: CASSSSGEYETQYF
CDR3nt: TGTGCCAGCAGTAGTTCAGGGGAATACGAGACCCAGTACTTC

abundance: -
j_gene: TRBJ2-7
v_gene: TRBV19
d_gene: TRBD1
CDR3aa: CASSIGTGSSYEQYF
CDR3nt: TGTGCCAGTAGTATAGGGACAGGGAGCTCCTACGAGCAGTACTTC

abundance: -
j_gene: TRBJ2-7
v_gene: TRBV7-3
d_gene: TRBD2
CDR3aa: CASSLAAGGPHEQYF
CDR3nt: TGTGCCAGCAGCTTAGCAGCGGGAGGGCCCCACGAGCAGTACTTC

abundance: -
j_gene: TRBJ1-1
v_gene: TRBV27
d_gene: -
CDR3aa: CASSSLGTGVMNTEAFF
CDR3nt: TGTGCCAGCAGTTCGCTGGGGACGGGAGTGATGAACACTGAAGCTTTCTTT

abundance: once
j_gene: TRBJ2-1
v_gene: TRBV14
d_gene: TRBD1
CDR3aa: CASSQVGQVYNEQFF
CDR3nt: TGTGCCAGCAGCCAAGTAGGACAGGTCTACAATGAGCAGTTCTTC

abundance: once
j_gene: TRBJ1-3
v_gene: TRBV9
d_gene: TRBD1
CDR3aa: CASSGTGGGNTIYF
CDR3nt: TGTGCCAGTTCCGGGACAGGGGGAGGAAACACCATATATTTT

abundance: once
j_gene: TRBJ1-2
v_gene: TRBV29-1
d_gene: -
CDR3aa: CSVGRVSGYTF
CDR3nt: TGCAGCGTTGGTAGGGTCTCGGGCTACACCTTC

abundance: -
j_gene: TRBJ2-1
v_gene: TRBV12-5
d_gene: TRBD1
CDR3aa: CASGLGSTGASEQFF
CDR3nt: TGTGCTAGTGGTTTGGGATCAACAGGGGCCAGTGAGCAGTTCTTC

abundance: -
j_gene: TRBJ1-4
v_gene: TRBV7-9
d_gene: -
CDR3aa: CASSLVSAPDEKLFF
CDR3nt: TGTGCCAGCAGCTTAGTCTCGGCTCCCGATGAAAAACTGTTTTTT

abundance: -
j_gene: TRBJ2-5
v_gene: TRBV6-1
d_gene: -
CDR3aa: CASILEQGPETQYF
CDR3nt: TGTGCCAGCATCCTAGAACAGGGTCCGGAGACCCAGTACTTC

abundance: once
j_gene: TRBJ1-1
v_gene: TRBV28
d_gene: -
CDR3aa: CASSTSGIGEAFF
CDR3nt: TGTGCCAGCAGTACATCGGGGATCGGTGAAGCTTTCTTT

abundance: -
j_gene: TRBJ1-5
v_gene: TRBV6-5
d_gene: -
CDR3aa: CASTKGLNQPQHF
CDR3nt: TGTGCCAGCACGAAGGGGCTAAATCAGCCCCAGCATTTT

abundance: -
j_gene: TRBJ2-1
v_gene: TRBV7-3
d_gene: TRBD1
CDR3aa: CASSSNRGDYNEQFF
CDR3nt: TGTGCCAGCAGCTCCAACAGGGGTGACTACAATGAGCAGTTCTTC

abundance: -
j_gene: TRBJ1-5
v_gene: TRBV6-5
d_gene: -
CDR3aa: CASSYSGGNQPQHF
CDR3nt: TGTGCCAGCAGTTACTCTGGGGGAAATCAGCCCCAGCATTTT

abundance: once
j_gene: TRBJ2-2
v_gene: TRBV4-1
d_gene: TRBD2
CDR3aa: CASSQAAGGSTGELFF
CDR3nt: TGCGCCAGCAGCCAAGCAGCGGGGGGCAGCACCGGGGAGCTGTTTTTT

abundance: -
j_gene: TRBJ2-3
v_gene: TRBV19
d_gene: -
CDR3aa: CASSTREGWADTQYF
CDR3nt: TGTGCCAGTAGTACCCGAGAAGGTTGGGCAGATACGCAGTATTTT

abundance: -
j_gene: TRBJ2-7
v_gene: TRBV7-8
d_gene: -
CDR3aa: CASSGRLGLGEQYF
CDR3nt: TGTGCCAGCAGCGGGCGCCTAGGGTTGGGAGAGCAGTACTTC

abundance: -
j_gene: TRBJ2-1
v_gene: TRBV5-1
d_gene: TRBD1
CDR3aa: CASRPGQKNEQFF
CDR3nt: TGCGCCAGCAGACCGGGACAGAAGAATGAGCAGTTCTTC